This entry describes one T cell receptor (beta chain). The data originate from a study of T cells after posttransplantation cyclophosphamide. V gave up 0 bases and J gave up 4 bases, with 2 bases separating them. This CDR3 spans 12 amino acids. Germline CDR1 reads KGHSH; CDR2 reads LQKENI. Libraries were prepared by immunoSEQ multiplex PCR; TCRdb keeps only in-frame clonotypes and omits some of them. In the table there are tens of thousands of clones, just over 90% of which are singletons. Material: PBMCs. This receptor was taken from a woman in her 30s in good health and a related stem cell transplant donor. The rearrangement joins TRBV18 to TRBJ2-3; no reliable D call. CDR3: CASSPPADTQYF. DNA of the CDR3: TGTGCCAGCTCACCACCGGCAGATACGCAGTATTTT.